A single T cell receptor beta chain is shown here with its context. No antigen is known for it. One end of the junction is discordant with germline, which a read error may explain. The record originates from a study of neurological immune-mediated disorders. Whole-study results and caveats: Levels of TCR clonal expansion peaked in HTLV-1-associated myelopathy and reached their lowest in multiple sclerosis, under those of healthy controls. According to phylogenetic grouping, one related-CDR3 cluster, a possible signature, contained the repertoires of 18 of 34 multiple sclerosis patients.

The method for making cDNA was 5'RACE, and it used 10-nucleotide random UMIs. From the 5' RACE reads, TCRdb called clonotypes with MiXCR, one entry per CDR3 protein. This table has fewer than 35,000 distinct CDR3 sequences, about 3.1% appearing once. The CDR3 has 16 amino acids. Source material was 2 million unsorted PBMCs, stored at -80 °C in RNAlater. J is TRBJ1-5 and V is TRBV12-3 or TRBV12-4, with TRBD1 identical over 8 bases. The sample comprised PBMCs. This sequence was found in a woman aged 25 to 39 with multiple sclerosis. The CDR3: CTSSRRDRRGNQPQHF. As DNA, the CDR3 is TGTACCAGCAGTCGACGGGACAGGCGAGGCAATCAGCCCCAACATTTT.